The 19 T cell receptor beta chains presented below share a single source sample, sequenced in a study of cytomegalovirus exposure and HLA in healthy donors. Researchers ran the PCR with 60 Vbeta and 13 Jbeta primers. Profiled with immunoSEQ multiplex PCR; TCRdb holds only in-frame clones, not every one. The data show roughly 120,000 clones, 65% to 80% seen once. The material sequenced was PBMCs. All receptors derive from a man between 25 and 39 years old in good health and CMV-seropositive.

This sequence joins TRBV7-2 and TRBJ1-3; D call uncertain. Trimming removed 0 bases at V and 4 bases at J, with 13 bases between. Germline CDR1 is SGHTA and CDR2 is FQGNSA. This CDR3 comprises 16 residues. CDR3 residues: CASSLAPVSIGNTIYF. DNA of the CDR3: TGTGCCAGCAGCTTAGCGCCAGTCTCAATCGGAAACACCATATATTTT.

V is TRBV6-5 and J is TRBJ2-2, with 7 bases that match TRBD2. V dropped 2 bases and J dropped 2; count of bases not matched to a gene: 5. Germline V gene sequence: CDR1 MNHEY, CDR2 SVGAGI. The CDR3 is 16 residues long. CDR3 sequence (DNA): TGTGCCAGCAGTTACATGCCGGGGGGAAACACCGGGGAGCTGTTTTTT. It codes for CASSYMPGGNTGELFF.

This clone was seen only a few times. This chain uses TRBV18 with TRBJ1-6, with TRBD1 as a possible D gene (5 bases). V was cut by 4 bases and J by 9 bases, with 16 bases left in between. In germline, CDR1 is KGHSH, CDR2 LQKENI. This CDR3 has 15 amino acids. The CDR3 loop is CASSLTGETGSPLHF. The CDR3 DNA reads TGTGCCAGCTCACTTACGGGGGAGACCGGTTCACCCCTCCACTTT.

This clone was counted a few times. In DNA, the CDR3 is TGTGCCAGCAGCTTGGAGGCGGACTCTGGGGCCAACGTCCTGACTTTC. Residues: CASSLEADSGANVLTF. The chain uses TRBV4-2 and TRBJ2-6; a weak D match, TRBD2 (5 bases). CDR3 length equals 16 residues. Trimming took off 5 bases at V and 0 bases at J, with 11 bases between the two ends. Germline V CDR1 and CDR2: LGHNA, YNFKEQ.

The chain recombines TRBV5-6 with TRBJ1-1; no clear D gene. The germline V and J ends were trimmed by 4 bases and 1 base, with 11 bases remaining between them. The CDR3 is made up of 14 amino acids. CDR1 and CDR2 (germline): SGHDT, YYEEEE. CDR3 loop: CASSGGIPNTEAFF. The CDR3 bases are TGTGCCAGCAGCGGAGGAATCCCGAACACTGAAGCTTTCTTT.

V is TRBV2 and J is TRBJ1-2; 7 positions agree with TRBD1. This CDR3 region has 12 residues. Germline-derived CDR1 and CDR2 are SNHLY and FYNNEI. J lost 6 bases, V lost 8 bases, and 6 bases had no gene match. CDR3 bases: TGTGCCAGCCCCAGGGGGGCGGATGGCTACACCTTC. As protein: CASPRGADGYTF.

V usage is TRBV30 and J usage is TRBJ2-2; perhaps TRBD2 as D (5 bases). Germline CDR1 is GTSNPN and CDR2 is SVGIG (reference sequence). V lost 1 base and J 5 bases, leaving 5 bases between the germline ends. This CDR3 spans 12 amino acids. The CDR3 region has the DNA TGTGCCTGGAGTGGGGAGACCGGGGAGCTGTTTTTT. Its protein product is CAWSGETGELFF.

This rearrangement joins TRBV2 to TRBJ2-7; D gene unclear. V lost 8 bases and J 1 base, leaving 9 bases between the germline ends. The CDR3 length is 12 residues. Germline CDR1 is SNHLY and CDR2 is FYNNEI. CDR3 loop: CASGVDSYEQYF. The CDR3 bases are TGTGCCAGCGGAGTAGATTCCTACGAGCAGTACTTC.

CDR3 in amino acids: CASSETAGSQYTDTQYF. CDR3 DNA sequence: TGCGCCAGCAGTGAGACGGCGGGGAGCCAATACACAGATACGCAGTATTTT. The chain couples TRBV10-1 to TRBJ2-3, with D maybe TRBD2 (6 bases). Germline CDR1 and CDR2: WNHNN and SYGVQD (reference sequence). The length of the CDR3 is 17 residues. Trimming removed 2 bases from V and 2 bases from J, with 17 bases in between.

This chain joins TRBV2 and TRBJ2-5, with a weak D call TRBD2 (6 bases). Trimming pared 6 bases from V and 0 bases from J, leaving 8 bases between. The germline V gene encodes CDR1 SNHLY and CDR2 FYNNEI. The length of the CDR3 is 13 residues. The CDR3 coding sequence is TGTGCCAGCAGGAGGGACTACCAAGAGACCCAGTACTTC. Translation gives CASRRDYQETQYF.

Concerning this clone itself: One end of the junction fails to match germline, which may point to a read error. The CDR3 region is CSSSLGQGAGYEQYF. Here the CDR3 DNA reads TGTTCCAGCAGCCTCGGACAGGGGGCTGGGTACGAGCAGTACTTC. The rearrangement links TRBV7-9 to TRBJ2-7, with 11 bases matching TRBD1. The germline gives CDR1 SEHNR, CDR2 FQNEAQ (reference sequence). The CDR3 is 15 amino acids.

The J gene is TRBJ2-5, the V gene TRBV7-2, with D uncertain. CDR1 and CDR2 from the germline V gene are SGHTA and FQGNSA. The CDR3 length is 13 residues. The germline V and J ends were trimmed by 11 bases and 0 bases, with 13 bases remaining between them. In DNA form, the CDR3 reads TGTGCCCTCCGAGACACAAACCAAGAGACCCAGTACTTC. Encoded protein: CALRDTNQETQYF.

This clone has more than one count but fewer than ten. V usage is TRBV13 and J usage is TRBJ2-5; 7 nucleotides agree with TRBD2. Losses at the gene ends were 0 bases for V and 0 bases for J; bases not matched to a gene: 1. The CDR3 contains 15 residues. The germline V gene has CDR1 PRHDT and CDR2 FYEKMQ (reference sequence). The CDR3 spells CASSLGRGNQETQYF. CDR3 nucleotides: TGTGCCAGCAGCTTAGGGCGGGGGAACCAAGAGACCCAGTACTTC.

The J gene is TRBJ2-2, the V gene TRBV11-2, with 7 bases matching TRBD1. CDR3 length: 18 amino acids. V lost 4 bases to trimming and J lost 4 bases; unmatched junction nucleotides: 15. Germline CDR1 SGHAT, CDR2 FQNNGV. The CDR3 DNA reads TGTGCCAGCAGCTCCTTTAGGGGGCGACAGGAGAGCACCGGGGAGCTGTTTTTT. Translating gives CASSSFRGRQESTGELFF.

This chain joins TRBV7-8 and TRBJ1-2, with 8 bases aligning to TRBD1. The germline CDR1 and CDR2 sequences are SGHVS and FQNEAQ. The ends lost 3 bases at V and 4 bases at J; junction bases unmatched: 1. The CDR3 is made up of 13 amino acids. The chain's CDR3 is CASSFGQGYGYTF. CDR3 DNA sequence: TGTGCCAGCAGCTTCGGACAGGGCTATGGCTACACCTTC.

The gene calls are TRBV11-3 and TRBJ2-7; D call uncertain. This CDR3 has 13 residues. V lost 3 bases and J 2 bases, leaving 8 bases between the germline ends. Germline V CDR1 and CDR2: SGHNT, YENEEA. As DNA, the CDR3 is TGTGCCAGCAGCTTCCAGAAAACCTACGAGCAGTACTTC. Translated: CASSFQKTYEQYF.

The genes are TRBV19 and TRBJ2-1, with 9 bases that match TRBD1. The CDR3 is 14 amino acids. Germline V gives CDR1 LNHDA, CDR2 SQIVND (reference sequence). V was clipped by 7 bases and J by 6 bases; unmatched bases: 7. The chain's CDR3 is CASTPRDRANEQFF. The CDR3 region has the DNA TGTGCCAGTACCCCCCGGGACAGGGCCAATGAGCAGTTCTTC.

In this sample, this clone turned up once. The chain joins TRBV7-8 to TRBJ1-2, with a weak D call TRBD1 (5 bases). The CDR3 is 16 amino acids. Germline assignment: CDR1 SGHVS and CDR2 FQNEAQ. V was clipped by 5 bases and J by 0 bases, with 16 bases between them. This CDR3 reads CASSPVDRGTNYGYTF. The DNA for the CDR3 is TGTGCCAGCAGCCCCGTAGACAGAGGAACTAACTATGGCTACACCTTC.

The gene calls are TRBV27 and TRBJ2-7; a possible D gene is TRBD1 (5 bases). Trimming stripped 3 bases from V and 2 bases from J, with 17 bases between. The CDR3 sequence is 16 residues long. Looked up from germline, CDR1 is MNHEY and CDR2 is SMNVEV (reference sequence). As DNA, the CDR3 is TGTGCCAGCAGTTTTCAGCCCTCGGACACTACCTACGAGCAGTACTTC. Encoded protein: CASSFQPSDTTYEQYF.